These 21 T cell receptor beta chains were all obtained from the same sample, sequenced in a study of human T cells and chemical hapten exposure (dated by TCRdb to the early 2020s). Explained via the paper, the time point label denotes: patch test 3, about 24 weeks after DPC sensitization. The sample's treatment or condition label is to be understood as: therapeutic diphenylcyclopropenone sensitization with weekly scalp DPC. Receptor amplification or capture employed RACE. The listed sequencing device is NextSeq 500. The public reads were reanalyzed by TCRdb: fastp trimming at Q25, MiXCR alignment, in-frame beta chains only. Here each entry gathers all rows of one CDR3 protein and keeps the most common genes and DNA. The sample contains about 89,000 distinct CDR3 sequences, around 13% of them found a single time. The leading ten clones occupy around 5.8% of the sample. The specimen comprised whole blood, sampled in connection with sensitization to the hapten diphenylcyclopropenone (DPC). All receptors come from a woman between 45 and 65 years old with alopecia areata. Some clones in this sample may be carry-over from other donors' samples.

The chain is built from TRBV6-1 and TRBJ2-2; no clear D gene. Trimming removed 4 bases from V and 0 bases from J, with 9 bases in between. The CDR3 runs to 15 residues. Germline V gene lookup returns CDR1 MNHNS and CDR2 SASEGT. The CDR3 loop reads CASSARGTNTGELFF. In DNA form, the CDR3 reads TGTGCCAGCAGTGCCCGAGGCACGAACACCGGGGAGCTGTTTTTT.

There are a few counts of this clonotype. The chain links TRBV29-1 to TRBJ2-7; 8 bases are shared with TRBD1. V was clipped by 8 bases and J by 0 bases; unmatched bases: 12. From germline, CDR1 is SQVTM and CDR2 ANQGSEA. This CDR3 has 15 amino acids. The CDR3 region has the DNA TGCAGCAACTCAACGGGACAGGTGAGCTCCTACGAGCAGTACTTC. Translating it yields CSNSTGQVSSYEQYF.

This clonotype turned up a few times. The V call is TRBV6-6, the J call TRBJ1-5; D unclear. This CDR3 has 12 amino acids. Looked up from germline, CDR1 is MNHNY and CDR2 is SVGAGI (reference sequence). The chain's CDR3 is CAVRAVNQPQHF. The DNA for the CDR3 is TGTGCGGTTCGGGCAGTCAATCAGCCCCAGCATTTT.

J is TRBJ2-7 and V is TRBV14, with a weak D call TRBD2 (5 bases). The CDR3 consists of 16 residues. Germline V gives CDR1 SGHDN, CDR2 FVKESK. V lost 0 bases to trimming and J lost 3 bases, with 15 bases between them. In DNA form, the CDR3 reads TGTGCCAGCAGCCAAGATGTCGGCGTTGGAGGCTACGAGCAGTACTTC. Its translation is CASSQDVGVGGYEQYF.

This clonotype was counted between two and nine times. The chain is built from TRBV6-1 and TRBJ1-1, with 8 nucleotides matching TRBD1. The CDR3 sequence is 18 residues long. Per the germline V gene, CDR1 is MNHNS and CDR2 is SASEGT. V lost 6 bases to trimming and J lost 0 bases; unmatched junction nucleotides: 15. The CDR3 sequence: CASRAPAGGRGLNTEAFF. The CDR3 region has the DNA TGTGCCAGCAGGGCCCCAGCAGGGGGCAGGGGGTTGAACACTGAAGCTTTCTTT.

The sample holds many counts of this clonotype. The genes are TRBV20-1 and TRBJ1-5; 9 nucleotides agree with TRBD1. The V segment lost 3 bases and the J segment 9 bases; nucleotides outside the gene matches: 9. Germline assignment: CDR1 DFQATT and CDR2 SNEGSKA (reference sequence). This CDR3 spans 14 amino acids. In DNA, the CDR3 is TGCAGTGCTAGCTCGGGACAGGGTGAAAGGCCCCAGCATTTT. This sequence encodes CSASSGQGERPQHF.

This clonotype showed up just a few times. The V gene is TRBV20-1, the J gene TRBJ2-1; D is undetermined. The V gene's germline CDR1 is DFQATT and CDR2 SNEGSKA (reference sequence). Trimming stripped 3 bases from V and 7 bases from J, with 13 bases between. The CDR3 length is 13 residues. CDR3: CSASLQTLNEQFF. CDR3 in DNA: TGCAGTGCTAGCCTCCAGACCTTAAATGAGCAGTTCTTC.

V usage is TRBV11-2 and J usage is TRBJ2-7; 15 positions match TRBD2. J lost 7 bases, V lost 5 bases, and 6 bases had no gene match. The CDR3 runs to 15 residues. Germline CDR1 is SGHAT and CDR2 is FQNNGV. Written as DNA, the CDR3 is TGTGCCAGCAGCCCCGGACTAGCGGGAGGGCCGGAGCAGTACTTC. The encoded protein is CASSPGLAGGPEQYF. The variable domain in full, with the rest retrieved from reference TRBV11-2 and TRBJ2-7, is EAGVAQSPRYKIIEKRQSVAFWCNPISGHATLYWYQQILGQGPKLLIQFQNNGVVDDSQLPKDRFSAERLKGVDSTLKIQPAKLEDSAVYLCASSPGLAGGPEQYFGPGTRLTVT.

The V and J genes are TRBV6-1 and TRBJ2-1, with a tentative D call TRBD2 (5 bases). The germline gives CDR1 MNHNS, CDR2 SASEGT. This CDR3 region has 12 residues. Trimming stripped 8 bases from V and 7 bases from J, with 12 bases between. For the CDR3, the DNA is TGTGCCAGCCAGCCCGGGGTAAATGAGCAGTTCTTC. As protein: CASQPGVNEQFF.

J is TRBJ1-3 and V is TRBV29-1; no firm D call. Trimming removed 4 bases from V and 0 bases from J, with 10 bases in between. Germline V CDR1 and CDR2: SQVTM, ANQGSEA. This CDR3 region has 14 residues. The CDR3 sequence: CSVAYSLSGNTIYF. In DNA, the CDR3 is TGCAGCGTTGCGTACAGCCTCTCTGGAAACACCATATATTTT.

Only a few counts were recorded for this clonotype. This sequence joins TRBV18 and TRBJ2-7; D is perhaps TRBD1 (6 bases). V was trimmed by 3 bases and J by 6 bases, leaving 9 bases between them. In germline, CDR1 is KGHSH, CDR2 LQKENI. The CDR3 has 12 residues. CDR3 in DNA: TGTGCCAGCTCACCTCAGGGGCGCGAGCAGTACTTC. Residues: CASSPQGREQYF.

This clonotype was detected many times. The chain couples TRBV4-1 to TRBJ2-3; D is uncertain. Looked up from germline, CDR1 is MGHRA and CDR2 is YSYEKL. Trimming removed 1 base from V and 2 bases from J, with 13 bases in between. The CDR3 runs to 16 residues. The CDR3 DNA reads TGCGCCAGCAGCCAAGCCAATGTAGTCTTCACAGATACGCAGTATTTT. Protein sequence: CASSQANVVFTDTQYF.

This chain uses TRBV14 with TRBJ2-1; TRBD2 aligns across 10 bases. The CDR3 runs to 15 residues. Germline V gene data show CDR1 as SGHDN and CDR2 as FVKESK. V shed 0 bases and J 5 bases; nucleotides not matched to a gene: 1. For the CDR3, the DNA is TGTGCCAGCAGCCAAGACCTAGCGGGGGACAATGAGCAGTTCTTC. It codes for CASSQDLAGDNEQFF. Based on the CDR3 plus reference TRBV14 and TRBJ2-1, the full variable domain is EAGVTQFPSHSVIEKGQTVTLRCDPISGHDNLYWYRRVMGKEIKFLLHFVKESKQDESGMPNNRFLAERTGGTYSTLKVQPAELEDSGVYFCASSQDLAGDNEQFFGPGTRLTVL.

This clonotype was recorded many times. The chain employs TRBV20-1 and TRBJ1-5; D unresolved. Germline V gene sequence: CDR1 DFQATT, CDR2 SNEGSKA (reference sequence). The CDR3 covers 14 residues. V lost 3 bases to trimming and J lost 0 bases, with 9 bases between them. The CDR3 sequence: CSARQTVSNQPQHF. The CDR3 coding sequence is TGCAGTGCTAGGCAGACGGTTAGCAATCAGCCCCAGCATTTT.

The chain uses TRBV5-1 and TRBJ2-2, with 7 bases identical to TRBD2. The CDR3 is 14 amino acids. Per germline, CDR1 SGHRS and CDR2 YFSETQ. V shed 5 bases, J shed 1 base, and the junction held 2 bases outside the gene matches. The DNA for the CDR3 is TGCGCCAGCAGAGCGGGATTGAACACCGGGGAGCTGTTTTTT. Encoded protein: CASRAGLNTGELFF.

This sequence joins TRBV28 and TRBJ1-1; no reliable D call. Germline V gives CDR1 MDHEN, CDR2 SYDVKM. The CDR3 sequence is 11 residues long. Trimming removed 7 bases at V and 2 bases at J, with 5 bases between. The CDR3 nucleotides read TGTGCCAGCACCGAAAACACTGAAGCTTTCTTT. Translating gives CASTENTEAFF. Filled out from reference TRBV28 and TRBJ1-1, the complete variable domain reads DVKVTQSSRYLVKRTGEKVFLECVQDMDHENMFWYRQDPGLGLRLIYFSYDVKMKEKGDIPEGYSVSREKKERFSLILESASTNQTSMYLCASTENTEAFFGQGTRLTVV.

The CDR3 DNA is TGTGCCAGCAGTTGGTTTAGCGATGAACGGATTGCTACGCAGTATTTT. The encoded protein is CASSWFSDERIATQYF. This chain uses TRBV27 with TRBJ2-3; maybe TRBD2 (5 bases). Per germline, CDR1 MNHEY and CDR2 SMNVEV (reference sequence). This CDR3 region has 16 residues. Trimming left V 4 bases short and J 8 bases short, with 22 bases between.

This clonotype came up a few times. The chain carries TRBV11-3 and TRBJ2-3; D gene unclear. There are 14 residues in the CDR3. Trimming removed 3 bases at V and 0 bases at J, with 7 bases between. Germline CDR1 is SGHNT and CDR2 is YENEEA. The CDR3 DNA is TGTGCCAGCAGCTTCCGGGCTAGCACAGATACGCAGTATTTT. Its protein product is CASSFRASTDTQYF. Full variable domain (outside the CDR3, taken from reference TRBV11-3 and TRBJ2-3): EAGVVQSPRYKIIEKKQPVAFWCNPISGHNTLYWYLQNLGQGPELLIRYENEEAVDDSQLPKDRFSAERLKGVDSTLKIQPAELGDSAVYLCASSFRASTDTQYFGPGTRLTVL.

V and J are TRBV29-1 and TRBJ2-5; D unresolved. This CDR3 is 10 amino acids long. Germline values: CDR1 SQVTM, CDR2 ANQGSEA. V was cut by 6 bases and J by 2 bases, with 4 bases left in between. The CDR3 nucleotides are TGCAGCGTCGCTCAAGAGACCCAGTACTTC. The encoded protein is CSVAQETQYF.

The chain is built from TRBV7-9 and TRBJ1-4; D uncertain. Germline values: CDR1 SEHNR, CDR2 FQNEAQ (reference sequence). CDR3 size: 14 residues. The V and J ends lost 5 bases and 11 bases respectively, with 18 bases between them. DNA of the CDR3: TGTGCCAGCAGCCCGACTGGGGTGGATAGGAAACTGTTTTTT. Its translation: CASSPTGVDRKLFF.

The V gene is TRBV5-1, the J gene TRBJ1-1, with 7 bases aligning to TRBD1. V lost 1 base to trimming and J lost 3 bases; unmatched junction nucleotides: 6. This CDR3 spans 15 amino acids. The germline V gene has CDR1 SGHRS and CDR2 YFSETQ. The CDR3 DNA reads TGCGCCAGCAGCTTGTCTGGGACAGACTACACTGAAGCTTTCTTT. Encoded protein: CASSLSGTDYTEAFF. The full variable domain, with the rest looked up from reference TRBV5-1 and TRBJ1-1, is KAGVTQTPRYLIKTRGQQVTLSCSPISGHRSVSWYQQTPGQGLQFLFEYFSETQRNKGNFPGRFSGRQFSNSRSEMNVSTLELGDSALYLCASSLSGTDYTEAFFGQGTRLTVV.